This T cell receptor beta chain was sequenced in a study of blood T cells in healthy people across ages. Then a second PCR, running roughly 7 to 12 cycles, was carried out with a sample-barcoded 5' primer and a J-beta primer mix. Through a template-switch adaptor with 12 random nucleotides, each cDNA molecule received a tag. Each CDR3 protein gets one entry after TCRdb re-called the 5' RACE reads with MiXCR. The sample has around 800,000 distinct CDR3 sequences; about half are singletons. As concerns this clonotype: Its antigen remains unknown.

The donors, healthy Caucasians from Russia, were aged about 6 to 95. Study-wide results and caveats: Among long-lived donors, naive CD4+ cells were more numerous and diversity higher than in aged donors. Higher naive T cell percentage went strongly together with higher TCR beta diversity.

The germline V gene has CDR1 DFQATT and CDR2 SNEGSKA (reference sequence). The CDR3 contains 14 residues. Trimming took 0 bases from V and 3 from J, leaving 12 bases between them. Material for sequencing was blood. The rearrangement joins TRBV20-1 to TRBJ2-7, with D possibly TRBD2 on 6 matching bases. This TCR came from an elderly man in good health. In nucleotides, the CDR3 is TGCAGTGCTAGAGACGGGAGAATTGACTACGAGCAGTACTTC. Protein sequence: CSARDGRIDYEQYF.